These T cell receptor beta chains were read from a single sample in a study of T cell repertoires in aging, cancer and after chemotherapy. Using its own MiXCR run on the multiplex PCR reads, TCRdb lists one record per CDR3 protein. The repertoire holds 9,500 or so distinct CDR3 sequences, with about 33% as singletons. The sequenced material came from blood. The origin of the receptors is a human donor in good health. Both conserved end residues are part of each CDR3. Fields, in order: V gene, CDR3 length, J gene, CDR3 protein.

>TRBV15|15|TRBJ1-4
CATSRPTGGSEKLFF
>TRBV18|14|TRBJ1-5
CASSPENSNQPQHF
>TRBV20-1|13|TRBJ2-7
CGASDERTYEQYF
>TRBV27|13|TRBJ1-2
CASGKSRGYGYTF
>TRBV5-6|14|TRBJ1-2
CASSFGITNYGYTF
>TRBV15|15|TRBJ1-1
CATSKEQRLNTEAFF
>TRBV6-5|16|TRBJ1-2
CASSYVRTGIGYGYTF
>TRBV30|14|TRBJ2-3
CAWKVGRGRDTQYF
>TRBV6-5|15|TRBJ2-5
CASSPGTGRRETQYF
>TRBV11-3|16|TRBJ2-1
CASSLGRAGLYNEQFF
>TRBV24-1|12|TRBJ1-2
CATSDLEGDNTF
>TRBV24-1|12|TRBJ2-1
CATSDFGGEQFF
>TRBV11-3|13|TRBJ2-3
CASSLENTDTQYF
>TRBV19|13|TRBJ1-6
CASSMERYSPLHF
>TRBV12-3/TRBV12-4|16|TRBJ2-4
CASSSPTTGAKNIQYF
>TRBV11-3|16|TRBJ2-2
CASSSLSGKNTGELFF
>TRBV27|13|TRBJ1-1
CASSLQGATEAFF
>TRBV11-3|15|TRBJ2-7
CASSSRGQTPWEQYF
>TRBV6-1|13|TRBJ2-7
CASSEKGTNEQYF
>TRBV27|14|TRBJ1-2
CASSSLGQSMGYTF
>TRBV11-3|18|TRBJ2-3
CASSRRSGGAALPDTQYF
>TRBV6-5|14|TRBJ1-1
CASSYEDLLPEAFF
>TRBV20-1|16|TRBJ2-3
CSASSRGGSRTDTQYF
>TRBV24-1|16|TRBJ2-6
CATSRGGERGANVLTF
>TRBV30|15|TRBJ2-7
CAWSPPSGGGYEQYF
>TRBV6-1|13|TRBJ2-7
CASRAGGSYEQYF
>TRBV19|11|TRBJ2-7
CASTNPGEQYF
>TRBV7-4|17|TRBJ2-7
CASSPHGLAGDSYEQYF
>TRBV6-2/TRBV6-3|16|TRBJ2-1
CASSYSTSSGYNEQFF
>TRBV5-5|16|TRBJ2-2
CASSLGPGGNTGELFF
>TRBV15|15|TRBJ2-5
CATSRAGQFQETQYF
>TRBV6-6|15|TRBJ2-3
CASSYGGAASDTQYF
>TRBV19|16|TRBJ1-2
CASSISQQGAGYGYTF
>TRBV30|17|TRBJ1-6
CAWSTGWGKGSNSPLHF
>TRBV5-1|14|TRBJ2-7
CASRSGGAPYEQYF
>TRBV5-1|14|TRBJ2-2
CASSLNQVTGELFF
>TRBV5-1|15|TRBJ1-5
CASSLEGGGKQPQHF
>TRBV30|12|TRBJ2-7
CAWSSSGDEQYF
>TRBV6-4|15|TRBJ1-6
CASSVNRGLDSPLHF
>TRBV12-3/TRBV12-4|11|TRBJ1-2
CASSLAVGYTF
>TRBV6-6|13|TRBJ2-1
CAGESRENNEQFF
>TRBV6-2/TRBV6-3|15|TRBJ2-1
CASSEGGGRVDEQFF
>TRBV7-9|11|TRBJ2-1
CASSFFVEQFF
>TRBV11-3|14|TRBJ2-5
CASSPDMEQETQYF
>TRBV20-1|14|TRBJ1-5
CSARAGQGSQPQHF
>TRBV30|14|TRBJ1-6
CAWSVRGENSPLHF
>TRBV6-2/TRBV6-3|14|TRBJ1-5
CASSYGTDNQPQHF
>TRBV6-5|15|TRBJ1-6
CASSGGTRGDSPLHF
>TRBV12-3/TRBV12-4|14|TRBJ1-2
CASSFGDRGRGYTF
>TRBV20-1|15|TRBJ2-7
CSASLRLAGGYEQYF
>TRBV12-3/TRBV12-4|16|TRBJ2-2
CASSLRLAGGSRELFF
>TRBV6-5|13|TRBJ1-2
CASSWGPFEGYTF
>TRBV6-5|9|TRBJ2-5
CASKRTQYF
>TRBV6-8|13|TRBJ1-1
CASSSTVNTEAFF
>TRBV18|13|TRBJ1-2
CASSPDRNYGYTF
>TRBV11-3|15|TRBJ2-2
CASSYRQGSFGELFF
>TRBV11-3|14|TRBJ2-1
CASSTGTPYNEQFF
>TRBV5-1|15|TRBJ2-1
CASSLTRGAFNEQFF
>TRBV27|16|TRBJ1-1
CASSFPPHKMNTEAFF